This TCR beta chain is from a study of cytomegalovirus exposure and HLA in healthy donors. The study's findings and limits: In vitro work confirmed that a few CMV-associated chains recognize CMV antigens. The study recorded some 160 TCR beta chains that were cytomegalovirus-associated. TCR sequences were mostly rare, though some public TCRs occurred in many donors.

TCRdb keeps only in-frame clones here, not all; method: immunoSEQ multiplex PCR. The table includes 66,000 or so clones, approximately 96% detected once. The length of the CDR3 is 14 residues. Germline CDR1 is MGHDK and CDR2 is SYGVNS. Trimming shortened V by 5 bases and J by 6 bases, and 17 bases separated the two germline ends. About this clone itself: Its antigen is not identified.

These donors were members of the approximately 120-subject validation cohort, a group separate from the approximately 670-subject first cohort. Input material: PBMCs. The TCR sequence derives from a woman aged 18-35 years in good health and CMV-seropositive. V is TRBV25-1 and J is TRBJ2-7; D not resolved. The chain's CDR3 is CASSTLPRGAEQYF. CDR3 DNA: TGTGCCAGCAGTACATTACCTCGAGGCGCCGAGCAGTACTTC.